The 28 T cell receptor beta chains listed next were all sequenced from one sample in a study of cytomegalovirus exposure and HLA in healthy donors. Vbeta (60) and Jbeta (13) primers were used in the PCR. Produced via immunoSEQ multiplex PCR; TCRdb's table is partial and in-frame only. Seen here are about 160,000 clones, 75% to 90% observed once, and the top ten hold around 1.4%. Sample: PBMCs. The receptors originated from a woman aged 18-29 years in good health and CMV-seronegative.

The CDR3: CASSLRSSGGVNEQFF. The CDR3 bases are TGTGCCAGCAGCTTAAGGTCTAGCGGGGGGGTAAATGAGCAGTTCTTC. The chain joins TRBV7-3 to TRBJ2-1; 12 bases agree with TRBD2. In germline, CDR1 is SGHTA, CDR2 FQGTGA. This CDR3 contains 16 residues. V trimming: 1 base; J trimming: 7 bases; junction bases outside the gene matches: 5.

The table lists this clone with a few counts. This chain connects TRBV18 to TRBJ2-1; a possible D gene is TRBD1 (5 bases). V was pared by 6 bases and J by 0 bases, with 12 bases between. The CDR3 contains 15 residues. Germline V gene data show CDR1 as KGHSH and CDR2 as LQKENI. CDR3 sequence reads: CASSPPGFSYNEQFF. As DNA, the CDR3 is TGTGCCAGCTCTCCCCCAGGGTTCTCCTACAATGAGCAGTTCTTC.

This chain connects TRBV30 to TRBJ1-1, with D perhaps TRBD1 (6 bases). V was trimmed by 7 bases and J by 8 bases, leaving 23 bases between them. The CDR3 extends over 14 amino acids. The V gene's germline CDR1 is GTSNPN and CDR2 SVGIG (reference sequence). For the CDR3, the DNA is TGTGCCTCGAAACAGGGACAACTTACCGTAGAAGCTTTCTTT. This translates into CASKQGQLTVEAFF.

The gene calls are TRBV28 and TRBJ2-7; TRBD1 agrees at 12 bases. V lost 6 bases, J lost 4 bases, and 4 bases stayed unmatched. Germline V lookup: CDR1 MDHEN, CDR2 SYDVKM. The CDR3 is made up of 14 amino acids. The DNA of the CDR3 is TGTGCCAGCAGCGGGACAGGGGGCGAGTACGAGCAGTACTTC. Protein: CASSGTGGEYEQYF. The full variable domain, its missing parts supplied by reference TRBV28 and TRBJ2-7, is DVKVTQSSRYLVKRTGEKVFLECVQDMDHENMFWYRQDPGLGLRLIYFSYDVKMKEKGDIPEGYSVSREKKERFSLILESASTNQTSMYLCASSGTGGEYEQYFGPGTRLTVT.

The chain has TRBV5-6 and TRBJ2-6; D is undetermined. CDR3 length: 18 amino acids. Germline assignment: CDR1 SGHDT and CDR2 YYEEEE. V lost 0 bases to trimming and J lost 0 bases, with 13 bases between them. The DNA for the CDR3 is TGTGCCAGCAGCTTGGGTCTTTGGCGGAGCTCTGGGGCCAACGTCCTGACTTTC. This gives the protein CASSLGLWRSSGANVLTF.

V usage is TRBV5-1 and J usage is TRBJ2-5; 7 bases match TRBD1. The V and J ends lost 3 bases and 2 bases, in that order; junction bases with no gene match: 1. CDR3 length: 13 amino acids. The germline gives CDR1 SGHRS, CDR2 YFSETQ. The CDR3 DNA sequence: TGCGCCAGCAGCTCGGGACAGCAAGAGACCCAGTACTTC. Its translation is CASSSGQQETQYF.

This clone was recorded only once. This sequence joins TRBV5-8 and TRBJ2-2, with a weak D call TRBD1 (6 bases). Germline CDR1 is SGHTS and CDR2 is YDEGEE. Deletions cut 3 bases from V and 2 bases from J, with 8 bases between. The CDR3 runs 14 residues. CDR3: CASSWTVNTGELFF. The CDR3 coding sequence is TGTGCCAGCAGCTGGACAGTAAACACCGGGGAGCTGTTTTTT.

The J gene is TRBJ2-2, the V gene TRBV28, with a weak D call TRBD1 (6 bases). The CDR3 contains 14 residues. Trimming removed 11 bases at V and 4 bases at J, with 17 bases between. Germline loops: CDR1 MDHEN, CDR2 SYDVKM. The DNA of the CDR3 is TGTGCCTTATCCGGACAGACGGGCACCGGGGAGCTGTTTTTT. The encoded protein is CALSGQTGTGELFF. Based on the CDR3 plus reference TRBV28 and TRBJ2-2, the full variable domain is DVKVTQSSRYLVKRTGEKVFLECVQDMDHENMFWYRQDPGLGLRLIYFSYDVKMKEKGDIPEGYSVSREKKERFSLILESASTNQTSMYLCALSGQTGTGELFFGEGSRLTVL.

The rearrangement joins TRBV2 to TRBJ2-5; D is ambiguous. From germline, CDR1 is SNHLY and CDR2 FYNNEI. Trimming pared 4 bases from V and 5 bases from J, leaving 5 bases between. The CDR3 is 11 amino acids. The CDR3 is CASSAQETQYF. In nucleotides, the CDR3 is TGTGCCAGCAGTGCGCAGGAGACCCAGTACTTC.

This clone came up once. The CDR3 coding sequence is TGTGCCAGCAGCGTCTCCTACAGGAGTTGGCAGTTCTTC. Protein sequence: CASSVSYRSWQFF. The gene calls are TRBV14 and TRBJ2-1; tentatively, D is TRBD1 (5 bases). This CDR3 contains 13 residues. CDR1 is SGHDN and CDR2 is FVKESK in the germline V gene. The V end lost 5 bases, the J end lost 12 bases, and 17 bases lay between the germline ends.

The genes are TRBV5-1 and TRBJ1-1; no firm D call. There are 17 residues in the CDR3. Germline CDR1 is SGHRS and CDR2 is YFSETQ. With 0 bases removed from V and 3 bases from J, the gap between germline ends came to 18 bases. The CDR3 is CASSLAKGAREDTEAFF. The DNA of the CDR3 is TGCGCCAGCAGCTTGGCAAAGGGTGCCCGGGAGGACACTGAAGCTTTCTTT.

DNA of the CDR3: TGTGCCTGGAGGCGAATTAGAATCATGAACACTGAAGCTTTCTTT. It specifies CAWRRIRIMNTEAFF. V gene TRBV30 combines with J gene TRBJ1-1; D uncertain. Germline CDR1 GTSNPN, CDR2 SVGIG (reference sequence). Trimming cost V 3 bases and J 0 bases, with 14 bases left between them. The CDR3 is 15 amino acids.

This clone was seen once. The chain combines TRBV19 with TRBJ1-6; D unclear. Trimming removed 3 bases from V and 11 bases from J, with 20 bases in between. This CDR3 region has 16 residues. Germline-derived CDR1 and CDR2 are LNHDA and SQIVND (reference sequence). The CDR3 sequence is CASSIGEHLLQAPLHF. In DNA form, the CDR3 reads TGTGCCAGTAGTATTGGGGAGCATCTACTCCAGGCACCCCTCCACTTT. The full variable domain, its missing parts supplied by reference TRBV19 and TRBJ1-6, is DGGITQSPKYLFRKEGQNVTLSCEQNLNHDAMYWYRQDPGQGLRLIYYSQIVNDFQKGDIAEGYSVSREKKESFPLTVTSAQKNPTAFYLCASSIGEHLLQAPLHFGNGTRLTVT.

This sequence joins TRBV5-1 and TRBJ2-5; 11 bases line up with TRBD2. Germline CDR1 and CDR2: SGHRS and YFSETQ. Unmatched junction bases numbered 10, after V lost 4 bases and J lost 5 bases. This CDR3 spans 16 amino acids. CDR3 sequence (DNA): TGCGCCAGCAGCCCAGGGGCTAGCGGGGGGATCGAGACCCAGTACTTC. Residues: CASSPGASGGIETQYF.

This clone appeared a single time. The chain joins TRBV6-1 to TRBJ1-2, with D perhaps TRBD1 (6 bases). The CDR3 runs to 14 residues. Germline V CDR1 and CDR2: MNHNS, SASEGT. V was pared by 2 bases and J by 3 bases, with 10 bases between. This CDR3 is CASSEHPGDYGYTF. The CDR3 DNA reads TGTGCCAGCAGTGAACATCCAGGGGACTATGGCTACACCTTC.

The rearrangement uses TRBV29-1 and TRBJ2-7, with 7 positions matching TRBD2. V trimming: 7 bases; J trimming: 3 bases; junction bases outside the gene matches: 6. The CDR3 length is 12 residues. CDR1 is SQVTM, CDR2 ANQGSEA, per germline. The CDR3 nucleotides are TGCAGCGCGGGGGGTTTCAGCTACGAGCAGTACTTC. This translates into CSAGGFSYEQYF.

CDR3 in amino acids: CASSYFALAAGELFF. In nucleotides, the CDR3 is TGTGCCAGCAGTTACTTTGCTTTAGCGGCCGGGGAGCTGTTTTTT. V gene TRBV6-6 combines with J gene TRBJ2-2; D might be TRBD2 (6 bases). Germline lookup yields CDR1 MNHNY and CDR2 SVGAGI (reference sequence). Trimming pared 1 base from V and 6 bases from J, leaving 12 bases between. This CDR3 has 15 amino acids.

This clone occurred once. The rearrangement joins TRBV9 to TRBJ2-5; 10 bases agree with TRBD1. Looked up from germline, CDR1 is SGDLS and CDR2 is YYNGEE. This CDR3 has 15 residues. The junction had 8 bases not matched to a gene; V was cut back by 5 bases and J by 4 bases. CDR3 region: CASSTDDRGLETQYF. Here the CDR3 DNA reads TGTGCCAGCAGTACCGATGACAGGGGGCTAGAGACCCAGTACTTC.

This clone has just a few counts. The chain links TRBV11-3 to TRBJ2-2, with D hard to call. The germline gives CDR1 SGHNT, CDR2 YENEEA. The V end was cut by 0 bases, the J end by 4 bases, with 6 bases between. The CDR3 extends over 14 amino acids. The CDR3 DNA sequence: TGTGCCAGCAGCTTAGAAACAGCCACCGGGGAGCTGTTTTTT. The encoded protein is CASSLETATGELFF.

CDR3 in DNA: TGTGCCAGCAGTACACCGGGACAGCTGAACACTGAAGCTTTCTTT. Amino acids: CASSTPGQLNTEAFF. V is TRBV28 and J is TRBJ1-1; TRBD1 matches 7 bases. The V gene's germline CDR1 is MDHEN and CDR2 SYDVKM. This CDR3 contains 15 residues. The ends lost 5 bases at V and 0 bases at J; junction bases unmatched: 6.

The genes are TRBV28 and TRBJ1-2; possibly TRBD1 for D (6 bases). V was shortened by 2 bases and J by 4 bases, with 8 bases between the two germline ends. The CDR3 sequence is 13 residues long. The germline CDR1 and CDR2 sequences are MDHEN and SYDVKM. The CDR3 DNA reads TGTGCCAGCAGTTTAGGGACAACCTATGGCTACACCTTC. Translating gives CASSLGTTYGYTF.

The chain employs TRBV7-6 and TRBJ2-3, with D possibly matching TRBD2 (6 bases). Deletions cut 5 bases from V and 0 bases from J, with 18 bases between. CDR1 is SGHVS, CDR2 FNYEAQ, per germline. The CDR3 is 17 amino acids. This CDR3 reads CASSARDSALSTDTQYF. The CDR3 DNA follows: TGTGCCAGCAGCGCCCGGGACTCCGCCTTAAGCACAGATACGCAGTATTTT.

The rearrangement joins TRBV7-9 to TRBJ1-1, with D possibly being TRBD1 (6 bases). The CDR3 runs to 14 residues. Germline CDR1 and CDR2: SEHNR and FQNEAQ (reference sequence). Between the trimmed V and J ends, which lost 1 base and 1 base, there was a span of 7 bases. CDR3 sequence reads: CASSLVDRNTEAFF. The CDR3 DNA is TGTGCCAGCAGCTTAGTGGACAGGAACACTGAAGCTTTCTTT.

The CDR3 nucleotides read TGTGCCAGTAGTATGAGGGGACAGGGGTTGGCTTTCTTT. This sequence encodes CASSMRGQGLAFF. The genes are TRBV19 and TRBJ1-1, with 10 bases matching TRBD1. The CDR3 runs 13 residues. CDR1 LNHDA and CDR2 SQIVND come from the germline V gene (reference sequence). V dropped 3 bases and J dropped 11; count of bases not matched to a gene: 6. The whole variable domain, filled in from reference TRBV19 and TRBJ1-1, reads DGGITQSPKYLFRKEGQNVTLSCEQNLNHDAMYWYRQDPGQGLRLIYYSQIVNDFQKGDIAEGYSVSREKKESFPLTVTSAQKNPTAFYLCASSMRGQGLAFFGQGTRLTVV.

This chain's CDR3 is CASSDSLGRQYSNQPQHF. Here the CDR3 DNA reads TGTGCCAGCAGTGACTCTTTGGGCCGCCAGTATAGCAATCAGCCCCAGCATTTT. This rearrangement joins TRBV6-4 to TRBJ1-5, with D unclear. The ends were cut back, 0 bases at V and 0 bases at J, with 15 bases in the middle. The CDR3 extends over 18 amino acids. CDR1 and CDR2 from the germline V gene are MRHNA and SNTAGT.

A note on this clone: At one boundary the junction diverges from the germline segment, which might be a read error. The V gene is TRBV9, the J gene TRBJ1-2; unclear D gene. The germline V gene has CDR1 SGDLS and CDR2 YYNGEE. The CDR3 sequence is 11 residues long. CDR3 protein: CASITGSGVRF. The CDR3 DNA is TGTGCCAGCATCACGGGATCGGGCGTAAGGTTC.

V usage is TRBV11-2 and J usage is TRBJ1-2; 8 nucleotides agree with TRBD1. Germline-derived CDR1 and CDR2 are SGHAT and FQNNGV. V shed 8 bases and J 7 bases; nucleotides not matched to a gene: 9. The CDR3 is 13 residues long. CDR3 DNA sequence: TGTGCCAGCCGACAGACAGGGGCCGCTGGCTACACCTTC. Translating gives CASRQTGAAGYTF.

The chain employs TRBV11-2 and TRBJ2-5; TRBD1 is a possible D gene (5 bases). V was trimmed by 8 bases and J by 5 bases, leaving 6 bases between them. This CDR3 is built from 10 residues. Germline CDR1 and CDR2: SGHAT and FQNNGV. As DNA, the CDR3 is TGTGCCAGCGGGGCTGAGACCCAGTACTTC. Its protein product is CASGAETQYF.